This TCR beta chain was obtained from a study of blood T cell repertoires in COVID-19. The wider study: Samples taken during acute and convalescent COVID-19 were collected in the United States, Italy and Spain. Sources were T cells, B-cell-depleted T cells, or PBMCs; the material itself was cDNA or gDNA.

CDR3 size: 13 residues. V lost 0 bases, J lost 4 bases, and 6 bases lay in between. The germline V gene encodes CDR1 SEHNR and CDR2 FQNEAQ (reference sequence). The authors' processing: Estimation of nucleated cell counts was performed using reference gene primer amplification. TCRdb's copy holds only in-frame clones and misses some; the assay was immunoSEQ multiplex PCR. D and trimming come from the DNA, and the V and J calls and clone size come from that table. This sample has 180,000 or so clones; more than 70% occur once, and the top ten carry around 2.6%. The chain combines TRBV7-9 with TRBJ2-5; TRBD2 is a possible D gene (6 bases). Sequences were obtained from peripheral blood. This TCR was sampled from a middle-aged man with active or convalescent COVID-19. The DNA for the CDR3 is TGTGCCAGCAGCTTAGCTAGCGGAGAGACCCAGTACTTC. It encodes CASSLASGETQYF.